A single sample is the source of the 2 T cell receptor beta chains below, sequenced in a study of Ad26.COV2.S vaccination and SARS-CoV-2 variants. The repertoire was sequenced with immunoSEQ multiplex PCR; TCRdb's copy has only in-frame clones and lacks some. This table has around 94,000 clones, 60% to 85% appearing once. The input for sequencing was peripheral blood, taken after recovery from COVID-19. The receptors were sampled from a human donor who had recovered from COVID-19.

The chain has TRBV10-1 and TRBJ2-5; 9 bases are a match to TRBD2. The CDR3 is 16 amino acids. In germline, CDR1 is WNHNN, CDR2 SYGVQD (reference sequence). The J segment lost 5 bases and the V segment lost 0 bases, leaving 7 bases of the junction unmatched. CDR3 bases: TGCGCCAGCAGTGAGTCGATAAGCGGGGGGCTGGAGACCCAGTACTTC. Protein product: CASSESISGGLETQYF.

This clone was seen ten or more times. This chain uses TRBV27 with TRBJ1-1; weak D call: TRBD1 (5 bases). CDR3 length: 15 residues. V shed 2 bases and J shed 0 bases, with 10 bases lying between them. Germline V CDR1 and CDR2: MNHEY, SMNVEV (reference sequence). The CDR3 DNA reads TGTGCCAGCAGTTTAGGGGCAGGCCTGAACACTGAAGCTTTCTTT. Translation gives CASSLGAGLNTEAFF.